This TCR beta chain derives from a study of T cell repertoires in cytomegalovirus infection. TCRdb recomputed calls from the reads with MiXCR, one row per CDR3 protein. The sample lists roughly 350,000 distinct CDR3 sequences; around a third were seen once. This clonotype has just one count. Its antigen is not known. The clonotype comes from a human donor in good health (CMV status not recorded). Some clones in this sample may be carry-over from other donors' samples. The sample was cultured PBMCs, taken from culture after CMV antigen stimulation.

The CDR3 DNA follows: TGCGCCAGCAGCCATTACACCGGGGAGCTGTTTTTT. This gives the protein CASSHYTGELFF. The V call is TRBV4-1, the J call TRBJ2-2; D is uncertain. Per the germline V gene, CDR1 is MGHRA and CDR2 is YSYEKL. The V gene lost 3 bases and the J gene lost 3 bases, with 2 bases spanning the gap. This CDR3 spans 12 amino acids.